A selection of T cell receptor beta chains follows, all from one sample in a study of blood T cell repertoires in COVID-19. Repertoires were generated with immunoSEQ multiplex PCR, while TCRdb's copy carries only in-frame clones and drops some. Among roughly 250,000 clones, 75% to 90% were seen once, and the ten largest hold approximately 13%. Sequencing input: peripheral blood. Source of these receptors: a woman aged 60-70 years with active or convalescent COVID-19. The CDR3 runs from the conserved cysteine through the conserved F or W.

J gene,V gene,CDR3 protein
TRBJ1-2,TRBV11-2,CASSLVGVGGYGYTF
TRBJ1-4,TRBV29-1,CSVESTGSEKLFF
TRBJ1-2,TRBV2,CASRADRDYGYTF
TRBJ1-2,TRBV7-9,CASSLGNRGPYGYTF
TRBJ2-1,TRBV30,CAWSVGLAGVVDEQFF
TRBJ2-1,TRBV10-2,CANRASGSSSYNEQFF
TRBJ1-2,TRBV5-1,CASSWGGYGYTF
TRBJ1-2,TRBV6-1,CASSEVTGGGYTF
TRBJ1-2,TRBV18,CASSPSGQPHYGYTF
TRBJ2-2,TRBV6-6,CASSGQGENTGELFF
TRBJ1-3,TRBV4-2,CASSQEQSSGNTIYF
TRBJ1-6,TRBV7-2,CASSLAPGDNSPLHF
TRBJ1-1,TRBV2,CASSGFLKTEAFF
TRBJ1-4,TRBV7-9,CASSPNTGGEKLFF
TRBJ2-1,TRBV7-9,CASSSAKGNNEQFF
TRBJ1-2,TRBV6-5,CASSYQGAYGYTF
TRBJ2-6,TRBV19,CATRSGANVLTF
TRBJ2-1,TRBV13,CASSLGRASYNEQFF
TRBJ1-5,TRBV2,CASSGDRGQIQPQHF
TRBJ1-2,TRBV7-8,CASSYQGQGSYGYTF
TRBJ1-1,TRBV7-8,CASSLGLDTEAFF